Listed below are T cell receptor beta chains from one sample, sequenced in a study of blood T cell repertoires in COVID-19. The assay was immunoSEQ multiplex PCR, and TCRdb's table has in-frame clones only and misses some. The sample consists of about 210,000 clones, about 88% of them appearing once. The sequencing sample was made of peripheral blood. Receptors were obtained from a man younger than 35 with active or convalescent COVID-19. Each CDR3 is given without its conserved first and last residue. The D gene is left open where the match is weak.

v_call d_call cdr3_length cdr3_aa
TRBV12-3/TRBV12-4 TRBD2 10 ASSPGGGTQY
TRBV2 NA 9 ASKGRETQY
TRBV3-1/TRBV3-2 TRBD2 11 ASRSAGGYEQF
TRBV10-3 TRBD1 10 AISPGQTEAF
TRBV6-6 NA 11 ASSYSSVAEQY
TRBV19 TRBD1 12 ASRETGGDYGYT
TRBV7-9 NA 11 ASSIAGTNEQF
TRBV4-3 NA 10 ASSQDSGGYT
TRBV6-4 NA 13 ASRNRENSNQPQH
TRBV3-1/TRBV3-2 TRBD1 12 ASSPSGGVEKLF
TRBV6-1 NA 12 ASSDEFRGTEAF
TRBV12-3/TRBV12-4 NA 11 ASSRGGFDGYT
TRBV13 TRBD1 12 ASSLGGDRRTQY
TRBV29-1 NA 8 SVVGDTQY
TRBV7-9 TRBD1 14 ASSDRQGAVFEKLF
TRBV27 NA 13 ASSPDLVGDYGYT
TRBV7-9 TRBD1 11 ASSREGAPGYT
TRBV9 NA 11 ASSGRGNQPQH
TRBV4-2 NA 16 ASSQAGTRGNNVGKLF
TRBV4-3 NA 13 ASSQVIGEAYGYT
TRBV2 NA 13 ASSVISGLGAEQY
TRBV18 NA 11 ASSPISSTEAF
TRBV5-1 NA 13 ASSSGHVISDTQY
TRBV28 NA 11 ASSLSFSGELF
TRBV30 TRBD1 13 AWSVLGTVDSPLH